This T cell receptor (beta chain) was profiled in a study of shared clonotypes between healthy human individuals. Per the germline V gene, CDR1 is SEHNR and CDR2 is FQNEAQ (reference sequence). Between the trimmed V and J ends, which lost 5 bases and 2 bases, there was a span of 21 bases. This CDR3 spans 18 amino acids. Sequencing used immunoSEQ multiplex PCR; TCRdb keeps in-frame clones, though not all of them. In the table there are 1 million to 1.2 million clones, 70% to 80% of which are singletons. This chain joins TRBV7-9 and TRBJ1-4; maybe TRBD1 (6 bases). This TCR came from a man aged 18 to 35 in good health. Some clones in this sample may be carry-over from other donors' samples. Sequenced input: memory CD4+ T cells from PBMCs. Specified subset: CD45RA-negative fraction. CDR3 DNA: TGTGCCAGCAGCCTAAACCCCCCATCAGGGGTGACTAATGAAAAACTGTTTTTT. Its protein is CASSLNPPSGVTNEKLFF.